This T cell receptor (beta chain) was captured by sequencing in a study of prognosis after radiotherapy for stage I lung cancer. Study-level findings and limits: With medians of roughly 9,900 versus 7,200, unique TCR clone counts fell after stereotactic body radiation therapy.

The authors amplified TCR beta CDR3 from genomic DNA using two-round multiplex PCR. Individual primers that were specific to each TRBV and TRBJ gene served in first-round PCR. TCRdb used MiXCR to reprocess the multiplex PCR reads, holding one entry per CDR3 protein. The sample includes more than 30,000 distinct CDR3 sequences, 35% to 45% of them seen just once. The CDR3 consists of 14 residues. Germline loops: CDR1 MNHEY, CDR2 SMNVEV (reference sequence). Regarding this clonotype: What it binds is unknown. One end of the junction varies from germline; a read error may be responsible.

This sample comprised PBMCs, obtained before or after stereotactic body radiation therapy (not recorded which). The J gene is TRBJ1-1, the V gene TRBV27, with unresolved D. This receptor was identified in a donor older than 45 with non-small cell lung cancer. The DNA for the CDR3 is TGTGTCAGCAGTCCCCGGGGAGGGTGGGGTAAAGCTTGCTTT. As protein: CVSSPRGGWGKACF.